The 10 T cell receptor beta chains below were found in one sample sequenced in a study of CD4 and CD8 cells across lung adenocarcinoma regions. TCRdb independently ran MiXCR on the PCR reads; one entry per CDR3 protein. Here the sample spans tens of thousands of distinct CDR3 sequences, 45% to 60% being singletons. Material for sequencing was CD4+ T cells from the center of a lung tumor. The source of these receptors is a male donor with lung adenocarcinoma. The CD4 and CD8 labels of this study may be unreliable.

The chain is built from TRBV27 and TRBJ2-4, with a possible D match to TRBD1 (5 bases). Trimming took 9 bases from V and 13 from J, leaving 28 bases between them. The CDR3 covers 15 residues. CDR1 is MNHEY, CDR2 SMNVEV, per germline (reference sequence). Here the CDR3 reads CARGQGVLDKKIQYF. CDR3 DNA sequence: TGTGCCAGGGGTCAAGGGGTTCTAGACAAAAAGATCCAGTACTTC.

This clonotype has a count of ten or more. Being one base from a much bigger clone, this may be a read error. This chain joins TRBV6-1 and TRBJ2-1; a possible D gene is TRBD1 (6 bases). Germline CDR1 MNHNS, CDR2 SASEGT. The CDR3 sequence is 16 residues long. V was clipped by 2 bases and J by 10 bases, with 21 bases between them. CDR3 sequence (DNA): TGTGCCAGCAGTGAAACTAATTGGGACATCAACTACGAGCAGTTCTTC. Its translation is CASSETNWDINYEQFF.

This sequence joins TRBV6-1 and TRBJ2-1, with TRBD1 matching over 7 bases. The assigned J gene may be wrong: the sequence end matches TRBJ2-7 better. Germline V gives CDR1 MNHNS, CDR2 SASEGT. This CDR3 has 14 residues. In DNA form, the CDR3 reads TGTGCCAGCAGTGAGGGACAGAGCTCCTACGAGCAGTACGTC. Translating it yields CASSEGQSSYEQYV.

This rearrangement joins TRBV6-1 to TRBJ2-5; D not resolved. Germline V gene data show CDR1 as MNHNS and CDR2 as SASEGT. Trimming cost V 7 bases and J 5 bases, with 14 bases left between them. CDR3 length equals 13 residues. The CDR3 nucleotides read TGTGCCAGCACCGAAACAACCGGGGAGACCCAGTACTTC. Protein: CASTETTGETQYF.

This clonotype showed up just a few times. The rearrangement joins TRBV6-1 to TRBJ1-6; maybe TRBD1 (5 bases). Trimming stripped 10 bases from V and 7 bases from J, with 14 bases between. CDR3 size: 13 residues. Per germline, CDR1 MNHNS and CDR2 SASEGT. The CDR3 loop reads CATNRDGNSPLHF. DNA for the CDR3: TGTGCCACCAACCGGGACGGAAATTCACCCCTCCACTTT.

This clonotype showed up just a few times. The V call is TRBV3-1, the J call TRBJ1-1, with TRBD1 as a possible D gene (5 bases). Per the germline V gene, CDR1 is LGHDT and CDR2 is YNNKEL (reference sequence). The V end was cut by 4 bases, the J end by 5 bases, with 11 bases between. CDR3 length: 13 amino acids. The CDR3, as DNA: TGTGCCAGCAGCCGTATAACAGGTACTGAAGCTTTCTTT. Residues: CASSRITGTEAFF.

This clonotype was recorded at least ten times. CDR3 nucleotides: TGTGCCAGCAGCCTTAGACAGGCTGAAGCTTTCTTT. It translates to CASSLRQAEAFF. The chain has TRBV6-1 and TRBJ1-1; a possible D gene is TRBD1 (6 bases). Trimming shortened V by 6 bases and J by 6 bases, and 11 bases separated the two germline ends. The CDR3 consists of 12 residues. Germline loops: CDR1 MNHNS, CDR2 SASEGT.

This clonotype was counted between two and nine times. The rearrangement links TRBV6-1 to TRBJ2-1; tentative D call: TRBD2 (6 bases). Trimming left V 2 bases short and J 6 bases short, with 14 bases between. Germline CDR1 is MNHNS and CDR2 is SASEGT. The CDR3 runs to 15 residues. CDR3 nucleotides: TGTGCCAGCAGTGAATGGAGCGGGCGCAGCAATGAGCAGTTCTTC. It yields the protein CASSEWSGRSNEQFF.

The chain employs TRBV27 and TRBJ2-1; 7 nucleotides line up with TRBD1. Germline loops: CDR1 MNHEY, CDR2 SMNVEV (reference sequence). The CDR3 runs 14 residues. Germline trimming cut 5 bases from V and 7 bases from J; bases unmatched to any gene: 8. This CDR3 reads CASSPRDSFNEQFF. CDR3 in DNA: TGTGCCAGCAGTCCCCGGGACAGTTTTAATGAGCAGTTCTTC.

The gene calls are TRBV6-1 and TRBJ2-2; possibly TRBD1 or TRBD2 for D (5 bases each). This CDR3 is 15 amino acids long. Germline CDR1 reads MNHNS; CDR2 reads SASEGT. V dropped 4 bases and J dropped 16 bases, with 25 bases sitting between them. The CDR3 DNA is TGTGCCAGCAGTGTCCGGACAATGGGGACCGGGGCGCAGTTTTTT. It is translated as CASSVRTMGTGAQFF.